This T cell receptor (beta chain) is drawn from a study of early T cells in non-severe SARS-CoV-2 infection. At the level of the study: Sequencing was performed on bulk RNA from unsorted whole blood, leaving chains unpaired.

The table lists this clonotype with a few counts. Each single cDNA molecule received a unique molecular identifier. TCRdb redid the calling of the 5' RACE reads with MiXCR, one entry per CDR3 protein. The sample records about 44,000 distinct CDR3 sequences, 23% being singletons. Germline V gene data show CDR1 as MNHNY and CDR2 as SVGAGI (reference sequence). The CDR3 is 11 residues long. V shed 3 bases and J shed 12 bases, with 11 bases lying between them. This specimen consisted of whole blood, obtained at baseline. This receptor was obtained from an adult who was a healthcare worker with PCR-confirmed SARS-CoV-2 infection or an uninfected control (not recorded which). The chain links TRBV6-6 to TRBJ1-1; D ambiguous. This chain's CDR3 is CASSYKARSFF. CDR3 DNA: TGTGCCAGCAGTTATAAGGCGAGGTCTTTCTTT.